This T cell receptor (beta chain) is from a study of human T cells and chemical hapten exposure. Before extraction, the whole blood was not fractionated, and total RNA was taken from it. One entry per CDR3 protein, called by TCRdb with MiXCR from the 5' RACE reads. The sample contains about 140,000 distinct CDR3 sequences, 4.1% of which appear only once. This clonotype was seen once. This may come from a read error, since a much larger clone is one base off. J gave up 5 bases and V 5 bases, and 7 bases lay outside the gene matches. CDR1 and CDR2 from the germline V gene are DFQATT and SNEGSKA (reference sequence). The CDR3 is 15 amino acids.

V gene TRBV20-1 combines with J gene TRBJ2-7; 15 bases line up with TRBD2. The TCR originated in a female donor in good health. The CDR3 DNA sequence: TGCAGTGCTGGACTAGCGGGGGGGCCCCGTGACGAGCAGTACTTC. It codes for CSAGLAGGPRDEQYF.